The source of this TCR beta chain is a study of T cell repertoires in cytomegalovirus infection. With 3 bases removed from V and 0 bases from J, the gap between germline ends came to 16 bases. Per germline, CDR1 KGHDR and CDR2 SFDVKD. CDR3 length equals 17 residues. This clonotype was observed a handful of times. Its specificity is not known. TCRdb ran MiXCR on the reads and lists one entry per CDR3 protein. Among about 74,000 distinct CDR3 sequences listed, approximately 30% were seen once. The material was CD8+ T cells from cultured PBMCs, obtained from culture after CMV antigen stimulation. This chain joins TRBV24-1 and TRBJ2-5; unclear D gene. The clonotype was recovered from a human donor in good health (CMV status not recorded). Some clones in this sample may be carry-over from other donors' samples. CDR3 loop: CATSDRDTATYQETQYF. The CDR3 DNA reads as TGTGCCACCAGTGATCGTGACACAGCCACGTACCAAGAGACCCAGTACTTC.